The 14 T cell receptor beta chains listed next were all sequenced from one sample in a study of cytomegalovirus exposure and HLA in healthy donors. The PCR employed 60 Vbeta primers together with 13 Jbeta primers. Assay: immunoSEQ multiplex PCR; the TCRdb copy retains only in-frame clones and omits some. This table has tens of thousands of clones, approximately 81% appearing once. The sample was PBMCs. The receptors shown here come from a woman in her twenties or thirties in good health and CMV-seropositive.

This clone was seen only a few times. The V call is TRBV5-6, the J call TRBJ2-1, with 14 positions matching TRBD2. CDR3 length: 16 residues. CDR1 is SGHDT and CDR2 is YYEEEE in the germline V gene. Trimming removed 4 bases from V and 9 bases from J; junction bases left unmatched: 9. The CDR3 nucleotides read TGTGCCAGCAGCACCTCGGGACTAGCGGGAGAACTTGAGCAGTTCTTC. Its protein is CASSTSGLAGELEQFF.

This chain's CDR3 is CSVAPRLNEKLFF. CDR3 DNA: TGCAGCGTTGCCCCGCGTCTTAATGAAAAACTGTTTTTT. This chain joins TRBV29-1 and TRBJ1-4; no clear D gene. Germline loops: CDR1 SQVTM, CDR2 ANQGSEA. V was trimmed by 4 bases and J by 4 bases, leaving 10 bases between them. The CDR3 has 13 residues. The variable domain in full, completed from reference TRBV29-1 and TRBJ1-4, reads SAVISQKPSRDICQRGTSLTIQCQVDSQVTMMFWYRQQPGQSLTLIATANQGSEATYESGFVIDKFPISRPNLTFSTLTVSNMSPEDSSIYLCSVAPRLNEKLFFGSGTQLSVL.

The V gene is TRBV7-9, the J gene TRBJ1-2; D may be TRBD1 (6 bases). The CDR3 extends over 16 amino acids. Trimming removed 2 bases at V and 4 bases at J, with 17 bases between. Germline loops: CDR1 SEHNR, CDR2 FQNEAQ (reference sequence). DNA of the CDR3: TGTGCCAGCAGCTTACTCCAGGGGTCAGTTACCTATGGCTACACCTTC. Translating it yields CASSLLQGSVTYGYTF.

The chain recombines TRBV28 with TRBJ2-5; 7 bases align to TRBD1. Germline V lookup: CDR1 MDHEN, CDR2 SYDVKM. CDR3 length: 15 residues. J was trimmed by 3 bases and V by 6 bases; bases with no gene match: 10. The CDR3 coding sequence is TGTGCCAGCAGATTGGGACAGCAAATTGAAGAGACCCAGTACTTC. Protein: CASRLGQQIEETQYF.

The sample holds a few counts of this clone. The genes are TRBV27 and TRBJ2-1; TRBD1 aligns across 8 bases. Germline V gives CDR1 MNHEY, CDR2 SMNVEV (reference sequence). Trimming at V came to 5 bases and at J to 7 bases, leaving 10 bases not matched to a gene. The CDR3 loop spans 15 amino acids. CDR3 loop: CASSVGQGNWNEQFF. The CDR3 nucleotides read TGTGCCAGCAGTGTTGGACAGGGAAATTGGAATGAGCAGTTCTTC.

The V gene is TRBV11-3, the J gene TRBJ1-1, with TRBD1 identical over 7 bases. The CDR3 runs to 15 residues. Per germline, CDR1 SGHNT and CDR2 YENEEA. The J segment lost 4 bases and the V segment lost 4 bases, leaving 9 bases of the junction unmatched. CDR3 bases: TGTGCCAGCAGCTCATCCGGGACAGAAGGCACTGAAGCTTTCTTT. Its protein is CASSSSGTEGTEAFF.

This sequence joins TRBV5-1 and TRBJ2-3, with 7 bases aligning to TRBD1. The CDR3 extends over 14 amino acids. Germline V gene sequence: CDR1 SGHRS, CDR2 YFSETQ. The ends lost 3 bases at V and 3 bases at J; junction bases unmatched: 4. The CDR3 loop is CASSSDRDTDTQYF. CDR3 nucleotide sequence: TGCGCCAGCAGCTCCGACAGGGATACAGATACGCAGTATTTT.

The CDR3 nucleotides read TGTGCCAGCAGCTCCCCGTACCACGAGCCGAACACTGAAGCTTTCTTT. It is translated as CASSSPYHEPNTEAFF. This chain connects TRBV7-9 to TRBJ1-1; D not resolved. CDR1 and CDR2 (germline): SEHNR, FQNEAQ (reference sequence). The CDR3 is 16 residues long. Trimming took 4 bases from V and 1 from J, leaving 16 bases between them. The whole variable domain, remainder taken from reference TRBV7-9 and TRBJ1-1, is DTGVSQNPRHKITKRGQNVTFRCDPISEHNRLYWYRQTLGQGPEFLTYFQNEAQLEKSRLLSDRFSAERPKGSFSTLEIQRTEQGDSAMYLCASSSPYHEPNTEAFFGQGTRLTVV.

This clone showed up just a few times. CDR3 residues: CASSSRLISYEQYF. For the CDR3, the DNA is TGTGCCAGCAGCTCCCGACTTATTTCCTACGAGCAGTACTTC. The V gene is TRBV5-8, the J gene TRBJ2-7; D not certain. This CDR3 is 14 amino acids long. CDR1 SGHTS and CDR2 YDEGEE come from the germline V gene. Trimming took off 3 bases at V and 1 base at J, with 11 bases between the two ends.

This clone occurred once. V is TRBV28 and J is TRBJ2-7, with a possible D match to TRBD2 (7 bases). CDR1 MDHEN and CDR2 SYDVKM come from the germline V gene. V gave up 3 bases and J gave up 3 bases, with 21 bases separating them. The CDR3 extends over 17 amino acids. In DNA form, the CDR3 reads TGTGCCAGCAGTTTTAGGTTGGGGGGGCGAGATCGCTACGAGCAGTACTTC. It is translated as CASSFRLGGRDRYEQYF.

The CDR3 is CASSPTEDRVYEQYF. As DNA, the CDR3 is TGTGCCAGCTCACCCACAGAGGACAGGGTGTACGAGCAGTACTTC. The rearrangement links TRBV18 to TRBJ2-7, with TRBD1 identical over 8 bases. The junction had 8 bases not matched to a gene; V was cut back by 3 bases and J by 4 bases. This CDR3 contains 15 residues. Germline values: CDR1 KGHSH, CDR2 LQKENI.

The chain couples TRBV6-4 to TRBJ2-1; TRBD2 agrees at 7 bases. Trimming at V came to 5 bases and at J to 4 bases, leaving 8 bases not matched to a gene. This CDR3 region has 15 residues. From germline, CDR1 is MRHNA and CDR2 SNTAGT. In nucleotides, the CDR3 is TGTGCCAGCAGTTGGGCGGCTAGCGGTTACAATGAGCAGTTCTTC. This encodes CASSWAASGYNEQFF.

V gene TRBV5-1 combines with J gene TRBJ2-7; D is ambiguous. Germline assignment: CDR1 SGHRS and CDR2 YFSETQ. V shed 4 bases and J shed 6 bases, with 17 bases lying between them. The CDR3 runs to 14 residues. In DNA form, the CDR3 reads TGCGCCAGCAGCCCCGGGTACACGACGTCCGAGCAGTACTTC. It yields the protein CASSPGYTTSEQYF.

Here the CDR3 DNA reads TGTGCCTGGAGTGTAGGCGGGACTGGAAACACCATATATTTT. Protein sequence: CAWSVGGTGNTIYF. The V call is TRBV30, the J call TRBJ1-3; no firm D call. The V gene lost 0 bases and the J gene lost 2 bases, with 8 bases spanning the gap. This CDR3 is 14 amino acids long. Germline V lookup: CDR1 GTSNPN, CDR2 SVGIG (reference sequence). The full variable domain, completed using reference TRBV30 and TRBJ1-3, is SQTIHQWPATLVQPVGSPLSLECTVEGTSNPNLYWYRQAAGRGLQLLFYSVGIGQISSEVPQNLSASRPQDRQFILSSKKLLLSDSGFYLCAWSVGGTGNTIYFGEGSWLTVV.